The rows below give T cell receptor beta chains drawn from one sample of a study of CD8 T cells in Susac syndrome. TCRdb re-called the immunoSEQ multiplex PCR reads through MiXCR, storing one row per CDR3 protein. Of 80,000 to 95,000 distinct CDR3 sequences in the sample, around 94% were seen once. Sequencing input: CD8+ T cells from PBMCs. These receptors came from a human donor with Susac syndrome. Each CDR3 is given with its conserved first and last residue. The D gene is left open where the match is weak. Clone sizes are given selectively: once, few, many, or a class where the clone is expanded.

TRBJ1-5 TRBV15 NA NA TGTGCCACCAGCAGAGACGCGGTCAATCAGCCCCAGCATTTT CATSRDAVNQPQHF
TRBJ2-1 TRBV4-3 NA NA TGCGCCAGCAGCCAAGAGGCGCAGGGTCGCGACAATGAGCAGTTCTTC CASSQEAQGRDNEQFF
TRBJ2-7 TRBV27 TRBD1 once TGTGCCAGCAGTCTCTCACCTCAGGGGGAATCCTACGAGCAGTACTTC CASSLSPQGESYEQYF
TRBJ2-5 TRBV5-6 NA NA TGTGCCAGCAGCTTGAACGAGTTGGAGACCCAGTACTTC CASSLNELETQYF
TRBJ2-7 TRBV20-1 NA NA TGCAGTGCTCCGACTACCATATCCCCCTCCTACGAGCAGTACTTC CSAPTTISPSYEQYF
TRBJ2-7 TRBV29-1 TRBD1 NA TGCAGCGTTGTGGGGGCGGGACAGGGAACCTACGAGCAGTACTTC CSVVGAGQGTYEQYF
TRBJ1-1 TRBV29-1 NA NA TGCAGCATGCGACAGGTTTCCAACACTGAAGCTTTCTTT CSMRQVSNTEAFF
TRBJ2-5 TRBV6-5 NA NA TGTGCCAGCAGTTACTTAGGGGAGGAGACCCAGTACTTC CASSYLGEETQYF
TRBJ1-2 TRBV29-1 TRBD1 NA TGCAGCGTTGAGACGGGACAGAACTATGGCTACACCTTC CSVETGQNYGYTF
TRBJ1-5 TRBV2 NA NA TGTGCCAGCAGTGAAGGGCAGCGGGCGCATCGGCCCCAGCATTTT CASSEGQRAHRPQHF